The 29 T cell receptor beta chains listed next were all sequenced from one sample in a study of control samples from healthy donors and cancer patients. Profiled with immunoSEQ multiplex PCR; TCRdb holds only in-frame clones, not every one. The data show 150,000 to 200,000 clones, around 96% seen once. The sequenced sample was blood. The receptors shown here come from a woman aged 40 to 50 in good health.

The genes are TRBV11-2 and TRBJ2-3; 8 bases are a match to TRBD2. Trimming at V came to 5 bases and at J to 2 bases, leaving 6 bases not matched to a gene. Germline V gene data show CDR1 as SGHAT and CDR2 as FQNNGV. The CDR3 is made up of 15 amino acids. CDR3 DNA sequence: TGTGCCAGCAGCATTACTAGCGGTGACACAGATACGCAGTATTTT. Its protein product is CASSITSGDTDTQYF.

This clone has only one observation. As DNA, the CDR3 is TGTGCCAGCAGCGACTCTGGGGCCAACGTCCTGACTTTC. Amino acids: CASSDSGANVLTF. This chain connects TRBV12-3 or TRBV12-4 to TRBJ2-6; D is uncertain. V lost 6 bases, J lost 0 bases, and 3 bases lay in between. The CDR3 is 13 amino acids.

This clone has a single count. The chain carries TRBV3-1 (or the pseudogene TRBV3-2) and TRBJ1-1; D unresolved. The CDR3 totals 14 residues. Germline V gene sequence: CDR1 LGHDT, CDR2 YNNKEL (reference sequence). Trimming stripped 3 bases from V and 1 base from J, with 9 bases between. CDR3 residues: CASSHHSTNTEAFF. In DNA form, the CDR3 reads TGTGCCAGCAGCCATCATTCAACGAACACTGAAGCTTTCTTT.

The CDR3 region is CASTIPGLATDTQYF. CDR3 coding DNA: TGTGCCAGCACTATCCCTGGACTAGCGACAGATACGCAGTATTTT. V and J are TRBV5-4 and TRBJ2-3, with 9 bases identical to TRBD2. The length of the CDR3 is 15 residues. The germline CDR1 and CDR2 sequences are SGHNT and YYREEE (reference sequence). V shed 6 bases, J shed 3 bases, and the junction held 8 bases outside the gene matches.

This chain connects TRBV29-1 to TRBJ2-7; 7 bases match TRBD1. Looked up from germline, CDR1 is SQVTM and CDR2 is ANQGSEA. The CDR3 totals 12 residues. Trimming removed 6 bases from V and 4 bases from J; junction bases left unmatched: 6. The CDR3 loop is CSVAGTAYEQYF. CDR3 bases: TGCAGCGTGGCCGGGACAGCTTACGAGCAGTACTTC.

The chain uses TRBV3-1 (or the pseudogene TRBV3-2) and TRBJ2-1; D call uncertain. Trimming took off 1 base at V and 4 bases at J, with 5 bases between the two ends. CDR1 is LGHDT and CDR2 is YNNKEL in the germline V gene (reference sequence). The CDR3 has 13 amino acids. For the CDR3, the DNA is TGTGCCAGCAGCCAAGTACGTTACAATGAGCAGTTCTTC. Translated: CASSQVRYNEQFF.

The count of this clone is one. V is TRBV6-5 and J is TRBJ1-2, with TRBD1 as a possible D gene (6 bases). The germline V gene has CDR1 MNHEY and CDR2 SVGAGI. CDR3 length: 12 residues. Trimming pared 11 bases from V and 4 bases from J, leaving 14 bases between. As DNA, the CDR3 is TGTGCCGTAGACCCAGGGGTCTATGGCTACACCTTC. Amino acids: CAVDPGVYGYTF.

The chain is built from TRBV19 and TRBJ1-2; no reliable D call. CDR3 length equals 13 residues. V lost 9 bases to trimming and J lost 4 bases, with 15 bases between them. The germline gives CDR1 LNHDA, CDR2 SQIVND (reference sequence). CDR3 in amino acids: CASHPRLLYGYTF. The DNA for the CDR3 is TGTGCCAGCCACCCCAGACTGCTCTATGGCTACACCTTC.

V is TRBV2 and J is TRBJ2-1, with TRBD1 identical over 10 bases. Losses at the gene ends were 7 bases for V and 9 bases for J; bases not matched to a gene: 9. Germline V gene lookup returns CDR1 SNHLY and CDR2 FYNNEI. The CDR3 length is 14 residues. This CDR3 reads CASNLGTGEGEQFF. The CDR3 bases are TGTGCCAGCAATCTAGGGACAGGGGAGGGTGAGCAGTTCTTC.

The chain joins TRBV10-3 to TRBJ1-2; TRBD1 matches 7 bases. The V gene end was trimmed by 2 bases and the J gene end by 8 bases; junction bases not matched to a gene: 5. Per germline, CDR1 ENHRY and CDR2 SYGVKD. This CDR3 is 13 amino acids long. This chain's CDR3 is CAISENRDSGYTF. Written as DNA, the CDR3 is TGTGCCATCAGTGAGAACCGGGACAGCGGCTACACCTTC.

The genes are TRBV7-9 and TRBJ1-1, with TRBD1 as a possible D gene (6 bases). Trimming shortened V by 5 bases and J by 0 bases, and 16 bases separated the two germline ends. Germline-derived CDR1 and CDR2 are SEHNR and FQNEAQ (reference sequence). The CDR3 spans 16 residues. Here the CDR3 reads CASSLGVGTLNTEAFF. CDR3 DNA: TGTGCCAGCAGCCTCGGGGTCGGGACACTGAACACTGAAGCTTTCTTT.

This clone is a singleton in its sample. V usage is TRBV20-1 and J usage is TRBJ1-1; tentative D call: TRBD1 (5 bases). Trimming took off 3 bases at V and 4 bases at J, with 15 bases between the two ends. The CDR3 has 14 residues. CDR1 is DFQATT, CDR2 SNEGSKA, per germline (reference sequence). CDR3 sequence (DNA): TGCAGTGCTAGTGATAGGAACGGGGGCACTGAAGCTTTCTTT. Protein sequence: CSASDRNGGTEAFF.

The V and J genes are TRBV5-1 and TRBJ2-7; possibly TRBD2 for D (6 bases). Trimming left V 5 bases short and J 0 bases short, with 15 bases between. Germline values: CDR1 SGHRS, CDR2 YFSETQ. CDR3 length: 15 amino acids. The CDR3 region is CASRGGSRSSYEQYF. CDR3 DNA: TGCGCCAGCAGGGGGGGAAGCCGGAGCTCCTACGAGCAGTACTTC.

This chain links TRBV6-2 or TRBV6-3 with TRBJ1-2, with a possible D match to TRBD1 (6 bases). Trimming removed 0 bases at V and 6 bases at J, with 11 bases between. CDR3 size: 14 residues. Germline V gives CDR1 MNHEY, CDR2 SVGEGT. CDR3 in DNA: TGTGCCAGCAGTTACTCATCCAGGGGCGATGGCTACACCTTC. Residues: CASSYSSRGDGYTF.

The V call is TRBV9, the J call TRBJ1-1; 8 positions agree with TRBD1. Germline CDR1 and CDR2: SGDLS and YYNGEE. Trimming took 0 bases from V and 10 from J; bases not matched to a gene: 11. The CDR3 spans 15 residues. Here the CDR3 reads CASSVAPSTGEGAFF. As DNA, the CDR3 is TGTGCCAGCAGCGTAGCCCCCTCGACAGGGGAGGGAGCTTTCTTT.

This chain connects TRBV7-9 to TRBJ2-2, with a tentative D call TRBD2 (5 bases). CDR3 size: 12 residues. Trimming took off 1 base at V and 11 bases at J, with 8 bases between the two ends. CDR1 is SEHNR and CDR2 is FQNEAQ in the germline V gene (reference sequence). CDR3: CASSLGGQELFF. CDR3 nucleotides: TGTGCCAGCAGCTTAGGCGGGCAAGAGCTGTTTTTT.

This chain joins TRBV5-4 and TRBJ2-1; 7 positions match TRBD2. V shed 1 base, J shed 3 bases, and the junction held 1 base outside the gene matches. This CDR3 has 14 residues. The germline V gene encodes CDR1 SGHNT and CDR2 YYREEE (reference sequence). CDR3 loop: CASSLRTSYNEQFF. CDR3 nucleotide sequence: TGTGCCAGCAGCTTGAGGACTAGCTACAATGAGCAGTTCTTC.

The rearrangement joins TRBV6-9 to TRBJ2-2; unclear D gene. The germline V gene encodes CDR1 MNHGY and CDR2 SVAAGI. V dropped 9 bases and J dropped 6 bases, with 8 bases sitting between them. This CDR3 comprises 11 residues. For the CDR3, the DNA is TGTGCCAGTGCCCTACCCGGGGAGCTGTTTTTT. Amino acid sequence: CASALPGELFF.

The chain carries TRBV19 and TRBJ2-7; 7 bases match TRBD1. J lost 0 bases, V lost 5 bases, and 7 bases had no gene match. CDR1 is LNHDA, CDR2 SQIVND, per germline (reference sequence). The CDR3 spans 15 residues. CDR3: CASSARDSNSYEQYF. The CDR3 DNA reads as TGTGCCAGTAGTGCCCGGGACAGCAACTCCTACGAGCAGTACTTC.

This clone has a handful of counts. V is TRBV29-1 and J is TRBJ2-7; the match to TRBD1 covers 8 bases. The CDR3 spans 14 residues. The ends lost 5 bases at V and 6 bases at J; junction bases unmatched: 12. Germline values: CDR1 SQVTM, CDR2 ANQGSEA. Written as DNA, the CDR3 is TGCAGCGTTCTTGGACAGGGTGCCCCCTCCGAGCAGTACTTC. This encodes CSVLGQGAPSEQYF.

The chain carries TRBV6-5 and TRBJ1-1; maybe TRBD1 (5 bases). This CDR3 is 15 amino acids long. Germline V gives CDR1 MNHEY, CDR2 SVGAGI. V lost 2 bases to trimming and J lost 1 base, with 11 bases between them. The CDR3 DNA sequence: TGTGCCAGCAGTTACCGCCGGGACGGGAACACTGAAGCTTTCTTT. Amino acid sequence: CASSYRRDGNTEAFF.

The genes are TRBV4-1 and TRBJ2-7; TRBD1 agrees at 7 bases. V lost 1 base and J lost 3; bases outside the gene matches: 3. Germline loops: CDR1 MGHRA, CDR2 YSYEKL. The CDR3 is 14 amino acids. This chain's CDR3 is CASSQVQGSYEQYF. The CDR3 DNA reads TGCGCCAGCAGCCAAGTACAGGGGAGCTACGAGCAGTACTTC.

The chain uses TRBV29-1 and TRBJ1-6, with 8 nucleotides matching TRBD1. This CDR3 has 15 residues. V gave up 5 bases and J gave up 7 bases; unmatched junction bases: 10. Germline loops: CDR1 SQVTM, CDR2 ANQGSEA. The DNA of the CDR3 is TGCAGCGTTCAAAGTTCGGACAGGGAAAATTCACCCCTCCACTTT. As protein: CSVQSSDRENSPLHF.

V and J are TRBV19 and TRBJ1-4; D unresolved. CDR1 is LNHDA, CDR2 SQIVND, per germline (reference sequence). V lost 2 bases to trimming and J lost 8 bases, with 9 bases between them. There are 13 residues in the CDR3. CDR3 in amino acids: CASSITAAEKLFF. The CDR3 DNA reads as TGTGCCAGTAGTATAACGGCAGCCGAAAAACTGTTTTTT.

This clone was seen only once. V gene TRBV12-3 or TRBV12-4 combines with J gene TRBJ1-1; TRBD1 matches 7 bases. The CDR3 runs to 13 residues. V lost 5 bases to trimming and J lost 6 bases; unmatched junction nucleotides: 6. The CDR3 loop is CASSPTGAAEAFF. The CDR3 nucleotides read TGTGCCAGCAGTCCCACAGGGGCAGCTGAAGCTTTCTTT.

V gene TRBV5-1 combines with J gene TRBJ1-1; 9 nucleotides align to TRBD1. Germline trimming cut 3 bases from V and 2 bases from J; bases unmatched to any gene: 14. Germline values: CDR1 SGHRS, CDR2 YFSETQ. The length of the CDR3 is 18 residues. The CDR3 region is CASSSDGLPGQGNTEAFF. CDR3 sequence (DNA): TGCGCCAGCAGCTCGGATGGACTACCGGGACAGGGAAACACTGAAGCTTTCTTT.

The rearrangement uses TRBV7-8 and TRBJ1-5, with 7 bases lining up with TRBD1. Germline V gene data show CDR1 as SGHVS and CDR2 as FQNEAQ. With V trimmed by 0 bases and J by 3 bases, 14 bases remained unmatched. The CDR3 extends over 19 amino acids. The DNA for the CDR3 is TGTGCCAGCAGCTTAGCGTCGGTCGGGACAGCGATGTTCAATCAGCCCCAGCATTTT. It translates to CASSLASVGTAMFNQPQHF. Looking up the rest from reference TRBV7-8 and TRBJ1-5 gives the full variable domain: GAGVSQSPRYKVAKRGQDVALRCDPISGHVSLFWYQQALGQGPEFLTYFQNEAQLDKSGLPSDRFFAERPEGSVSTLKIQRTQQEDSAVYLCASSLASVGTAMFNQPQHFGDGTRLSIL.

The DNA for the CDR3 is TGTGCCAGCAGCGGCTCAGGAAACTATGGCTACACCTTC. The encoded protein is CASSGSGNYGYTF. The V and J genes are TRBV27 and TRBJ1-2; D is unresolved. The germline V and J ends were trimmed by 6 bases and 2 bases, with 10 bases remaining between them. This CDR3 contains 13 residues. CDR1 is MNHEY and CDR2 is SMNVEV in the germline V gene (reference sequence).

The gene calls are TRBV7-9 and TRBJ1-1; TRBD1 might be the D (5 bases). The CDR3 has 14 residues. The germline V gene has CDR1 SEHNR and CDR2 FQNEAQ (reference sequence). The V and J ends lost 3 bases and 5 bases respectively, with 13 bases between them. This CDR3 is CASSFFGGETEAFF. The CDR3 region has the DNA TGTGCCAGCAGCTTTTTCGGGGGAGAGACTGAAGCTTTCTTT. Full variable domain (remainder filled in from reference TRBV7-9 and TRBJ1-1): DTGVSQNPRHKITKRGQNVTFRCDPISEHNRLYWYRQTLGQGPEFLTYFQNEAQLEKSRLLSDRFSAERPKGSFSTLEIQRTEQGDSAMYLCASSFFGGETEAFFGQGTRLTVV.